The following is a T cell receptor beta chain sequence with its context. Antigen specificity is unknown. CDR1 MDHEN and CDR2 SYDVKM come from the germline V gene. The V and J ends lost 6 bases and 0 bases respectively, with 6 bases between them. The CDR3 runs 13 residues. This sample stems from a study of graft-versus-host responses after intestinal transplantation. Sequencing used immunoSEQ multiplex PCR; TCRdb keeps in-frame clones, though not all of them. Here the sample spans 90,000 to 150,000 clones, 85% to 95% being singletons. The starting material was unstimulated CD8+ T cells sorted from spleen or lymph node cells, obtained before intestinal transplant. This receptor was identified in a human donor who received an intestinal transplant. This chain connects TRBV28 to TRBJ1-5; D is uncertain. In DNA form, the CDR3 reads TGTGCCAGCAGAAGTCATAGCAATCAGCCCCAGCATTTT. As protein: CASRSHSNQPQHF.